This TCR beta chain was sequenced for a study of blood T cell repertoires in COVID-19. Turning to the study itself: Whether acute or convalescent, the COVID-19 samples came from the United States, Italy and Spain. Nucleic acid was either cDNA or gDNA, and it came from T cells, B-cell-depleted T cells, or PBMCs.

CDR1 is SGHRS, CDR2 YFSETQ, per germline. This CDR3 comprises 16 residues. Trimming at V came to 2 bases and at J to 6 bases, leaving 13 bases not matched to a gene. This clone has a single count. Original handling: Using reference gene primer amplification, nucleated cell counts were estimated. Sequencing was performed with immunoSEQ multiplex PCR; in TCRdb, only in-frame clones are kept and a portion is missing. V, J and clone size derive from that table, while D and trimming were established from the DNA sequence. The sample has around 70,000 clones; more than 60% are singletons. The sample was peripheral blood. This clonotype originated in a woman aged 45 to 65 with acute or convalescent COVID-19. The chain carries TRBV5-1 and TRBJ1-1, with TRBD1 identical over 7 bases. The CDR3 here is CASSLNPTGLLAEAFF. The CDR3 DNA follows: TGCGCCAGCAGCTTAAACCCGACAGGGCTTCTTGCTGAAGCTTTCTTT.